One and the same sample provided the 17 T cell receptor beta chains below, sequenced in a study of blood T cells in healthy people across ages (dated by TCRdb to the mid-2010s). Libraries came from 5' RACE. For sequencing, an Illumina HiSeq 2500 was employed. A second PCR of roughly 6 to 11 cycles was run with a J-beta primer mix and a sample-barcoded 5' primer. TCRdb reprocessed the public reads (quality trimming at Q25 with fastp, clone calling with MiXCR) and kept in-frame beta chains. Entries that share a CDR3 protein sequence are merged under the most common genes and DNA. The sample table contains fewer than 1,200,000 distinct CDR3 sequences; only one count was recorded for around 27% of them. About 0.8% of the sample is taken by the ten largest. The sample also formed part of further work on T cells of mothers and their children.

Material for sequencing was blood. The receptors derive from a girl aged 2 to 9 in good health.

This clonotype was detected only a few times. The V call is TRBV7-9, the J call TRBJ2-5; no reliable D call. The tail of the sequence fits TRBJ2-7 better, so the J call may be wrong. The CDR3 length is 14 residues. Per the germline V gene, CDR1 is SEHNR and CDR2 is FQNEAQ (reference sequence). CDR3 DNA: TGTGCCAGCAGTCCAGAGATTCGTATTTACGAGCAGTACTTC. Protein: CASSPEIRIYEQYF.

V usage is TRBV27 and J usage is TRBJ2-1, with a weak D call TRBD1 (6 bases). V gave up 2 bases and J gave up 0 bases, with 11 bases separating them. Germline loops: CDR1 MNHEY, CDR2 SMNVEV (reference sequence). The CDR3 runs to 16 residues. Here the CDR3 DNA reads TGTGCCAGCAGTTTAGGACAGCCGGACTCCTACAATGAGCAGTTCTTC. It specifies CASSLGQPDSYNEQFF.

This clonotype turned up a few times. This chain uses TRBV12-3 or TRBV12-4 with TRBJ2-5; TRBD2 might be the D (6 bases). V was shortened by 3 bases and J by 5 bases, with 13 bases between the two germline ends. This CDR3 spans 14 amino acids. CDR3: CASSLRGGTETQYF. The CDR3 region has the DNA TGTGCCAGCAGTTTGCGGGGCGGAACGGAGACCCAGTACTTC.

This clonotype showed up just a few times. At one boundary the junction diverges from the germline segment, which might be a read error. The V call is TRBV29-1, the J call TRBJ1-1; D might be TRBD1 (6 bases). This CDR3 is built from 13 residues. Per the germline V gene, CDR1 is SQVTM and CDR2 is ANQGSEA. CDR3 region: CSVEGQLNTEAFF. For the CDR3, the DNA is TGCAGCGTGGAAGGACAGTTGAACACTGAAGCTTTCTTT.

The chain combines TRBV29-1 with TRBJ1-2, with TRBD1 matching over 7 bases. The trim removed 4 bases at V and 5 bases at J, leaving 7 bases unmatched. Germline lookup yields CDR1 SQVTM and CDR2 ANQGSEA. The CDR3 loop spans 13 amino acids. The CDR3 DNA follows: TGCAGCGTTGTAGGCGGACAGGATTATGGCTACACCTTC. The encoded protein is CSVVGGQDYGYTF.

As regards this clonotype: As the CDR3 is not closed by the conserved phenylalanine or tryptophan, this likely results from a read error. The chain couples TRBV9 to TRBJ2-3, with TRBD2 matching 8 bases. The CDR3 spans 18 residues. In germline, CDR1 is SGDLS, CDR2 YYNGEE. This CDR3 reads CASSVAGSGGSPTGTQYL. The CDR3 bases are TGTGCCAGCAGCGTAGCAGGAAGCGGGGGCTCCCCCACAGGTACGCAGTATCTT.

This CDR3 is CASSRGHFQETQYF. The CDR3 DNA reads TGTGCCAGCAGTAGAGGACACTTCCAAGAGACCCAGTACTTC. The rearrangement joins TRBV6-5 to TRBJ2-5, with D possibly being TRBD1 (5 bases). Looked up from germline, CDR1 is MNHEY and CDR2 is SVGAGI. Trimming took 5 bases from V and 1 from J, leaving 11 bases between them. CDR3 size: 14 residues.

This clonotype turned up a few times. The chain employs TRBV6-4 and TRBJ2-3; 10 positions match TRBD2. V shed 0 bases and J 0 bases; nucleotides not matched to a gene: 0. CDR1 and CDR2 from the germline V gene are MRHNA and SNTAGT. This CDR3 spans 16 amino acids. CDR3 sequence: CASSDSTSGSTDTQYF. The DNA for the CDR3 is TGTGCCAGCAGTGACTCGACTAGCGGGAGCACAGATACGCAGTATTTT.

CDR3 loop: CAVHRTLGTEAFF. CDR3 sequence (DNA): TGTGCCGTCCACAGGACGTTAGGCACTGAAGCTTTCTTT. This sequence joins TRBV27 and TRBJ1-1, with D possibly being TRBD1 (5 bases). The germline gives CDR1 MNHEY, CDR2 SMNVEV (reference sequence). Between the trimmed V and J ends, which lost 11 bases and 4 bases, there was a span of 17 bases. The CDR3 runs 13 residues.

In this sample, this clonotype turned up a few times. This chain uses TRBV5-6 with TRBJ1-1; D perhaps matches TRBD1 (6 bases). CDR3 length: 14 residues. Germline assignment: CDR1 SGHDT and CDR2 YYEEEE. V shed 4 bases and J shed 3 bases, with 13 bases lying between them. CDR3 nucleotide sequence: TGTGCCAGCAGCCTACCTACAGGGTACACTGAAGCTTTCTTT. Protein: CASSLPTGYTEAFF.

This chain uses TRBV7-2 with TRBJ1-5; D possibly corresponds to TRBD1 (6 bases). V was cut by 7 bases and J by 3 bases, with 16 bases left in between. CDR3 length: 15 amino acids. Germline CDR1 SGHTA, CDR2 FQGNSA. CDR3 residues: CASKKQGGNNQPQHF. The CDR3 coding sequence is TGTGCCAGCAAAAAACAGGGAGGGAACAATCAGCCCCAGCATTTT.

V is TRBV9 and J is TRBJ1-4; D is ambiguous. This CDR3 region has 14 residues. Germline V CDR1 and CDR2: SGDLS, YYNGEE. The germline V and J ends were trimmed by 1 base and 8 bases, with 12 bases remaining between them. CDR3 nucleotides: TGTGCCAGCAGCGTATCCTGGACGGGGGAAAAACTGTTTTTT. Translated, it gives CASSVSWTGEKLFF.

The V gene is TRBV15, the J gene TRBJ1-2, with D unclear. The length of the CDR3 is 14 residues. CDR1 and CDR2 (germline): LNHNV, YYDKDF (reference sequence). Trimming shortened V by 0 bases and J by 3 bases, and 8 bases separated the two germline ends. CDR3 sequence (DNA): TGTGCCACCAGCAGAGATACGGCGTACTATGGCTACACCTTC. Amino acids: CATSRDTAYYGYTF.

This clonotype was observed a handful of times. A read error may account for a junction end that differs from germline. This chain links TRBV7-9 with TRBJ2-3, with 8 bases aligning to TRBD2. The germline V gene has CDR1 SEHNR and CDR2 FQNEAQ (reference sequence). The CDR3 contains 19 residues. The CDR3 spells CASILTLDLGTRDTDAQYF. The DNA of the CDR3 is TGTGCCAGCATCCTGACCCTTGACCTCGGGACTAGGGACACAGATGCGCAGTATTTT.

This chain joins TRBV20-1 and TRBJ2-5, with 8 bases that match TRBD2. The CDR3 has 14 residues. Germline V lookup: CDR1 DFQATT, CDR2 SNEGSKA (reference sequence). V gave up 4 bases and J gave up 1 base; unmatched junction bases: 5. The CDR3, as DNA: TGCAGTGCTAATCTAGCGGGCTTCCAAGAGACCCAGTACTTC. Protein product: CSANLAGFQETQYF.

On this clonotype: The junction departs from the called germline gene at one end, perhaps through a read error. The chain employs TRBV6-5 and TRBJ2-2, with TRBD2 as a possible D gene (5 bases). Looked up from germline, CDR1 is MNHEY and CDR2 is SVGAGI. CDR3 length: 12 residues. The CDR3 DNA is TGTGCCAGCAGTTACGTTCCCGGGGAGCCGTTTTTT. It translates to CASSYVPGEPFF.

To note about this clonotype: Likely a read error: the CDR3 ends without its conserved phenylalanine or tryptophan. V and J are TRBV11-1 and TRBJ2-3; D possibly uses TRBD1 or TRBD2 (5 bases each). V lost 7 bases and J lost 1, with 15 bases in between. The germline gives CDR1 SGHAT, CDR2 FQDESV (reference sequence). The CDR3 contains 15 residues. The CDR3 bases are TGTGCCAGCACCCCACGAGGGGCAGGCACAGATACGCAGTATTCT. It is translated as CASTPRGAGTDTQYS.